A single sample gave rise to the 20 T cell receptor beta chains below, sequenced in a study of beta chain features in type 1 diabetes. The study reverse transcribed the entire isolated RNA, so it sequenced expressed TCRB transcripts. Data came from immunoSEQ multiplex PCR; TCRdb stores just in-frame clones and leaves some out. Of under 550,000 clones in the sample, around 10% were seen once. Sequencing was carried out using naive CD4+ T cells from blood. The receptors were sampled from a woman aged 18-35 years in good health.

The chain carries TRBV7-6 and TRBJ2-4, with 7 bases identical to TRBD1. The CDR3 is made up of 17 amino acids. V shed 1 base, J shed 1 base, and the junction held 7 bases outside the gene matches. Germline V gives CDR1 SGHVS, CDR2 FNYEAQ. The CDR3 loop is CASSLEPGGLAKNIQYF. The CDR3 DNA follows: TGTGCCAGCAGCTTAGAGCCAGGGGGTCTGGCCAAAAACATTCAGTACTTC.

The sample holds a few counts of this clone. This chain uses TRBV18 with TRBJ1-1; tentatively, D is TRBD1 (6 bases). V lost 1 base to trimming and J lost 7 bases, with 10 bases between them. The CDR3 loop spans 13 amino acids. CDR1 is KGHSH and CDR2 is LQKENI in the germline V gene. CDR3 region: CASSPRPGVEAFF. The DNA for the CDR3 is TGTGCCAGCTCACCACGGCCAGGGGTTGAAGCTTTCTTT.

The gene calls are TRBV6-1 and TRBJ2-1, with D hard to call. The CDR3 has 14 amino acids. Looked up from germline, CDR1 is MNHNS and CDR2 is SASEGT. V gave up 9 bases and J gave up 8 bases, with 20 bases separating them. The CDR3 DNA reads as TGTGCCAGGTCCACTCGCCCCCAGAGGCATGAGCAGTTCTTC. Its translation is CARSTRPQRHEQFF.

The genes are TRBV2 and TRBJ2-1; D not certain. Germline V gene lookup returns CDR1 SNHLY and CDR2 FYNNEI. The CDR3 has 14 amino acids. Trimming stripped 6 bases from V and 5 bases from J, with 14 bases between. In nucleotides, the CDR3 is TGTGCCAGCAGACCCATGTGGAACCACAATGAGCAGTTCTTC. This codes for CASRPMWNHNEQFF.

In its sample, this clone was seen a few times. V gene TRBV5-4 combines with J gene TRBJ2-5; no reliable D call. Trimming shortened V by 4 bases and J by 5 bases, and 15 bases separated the two germline ends. This CDR3 is built from 14 residues. Germline V gene sequence: CDR1 SGHNT, CDR2 YYREEE (reference sequence). Here the CDR3 DNA reads TGTGCCAGCAGCCCTCAGGAGTACGGGGAGACCCAGTACTTC. Translation: CASSPQEYGETQYF.

The genes are TRBV5-4 and TRBJ2-3, with D possibly matching TRBD1 (6 bases). CDR3 size: 16 residues. CDR1 is SGHNT and CDR2 is YYREEE in the germline V gene (reference sequence). V was cut by 1 base and J by 3 bases, with 15 bases left in between. The CDR3 bases are TGTGCCAGCAGCTTGTTGGGGGCCATCGGGACAGATACGCAGTATTTT. Its protein product is CASSLLGAIGTDTQYF.

This sequence joins TRBV29-1 and TRBJ2-5; D may correspond to TRBD1 or TRBD2 (5 bases each). This CDR3 is built from 12 residues. Germline assignment: CDR1 SQVTM and CDR2 ANQGSEA. Trimming cost V 6 bases and J 5 bases, with 13 bases left between them. The CDR3 is CSVTRGRETQYF. Here the CDR3 DNA reads TGCAGCGTGACCCGGGGCAGGGAGACCCAGTACTTC.

This clone has more than one count but fewer than ten. This chain uses TRBV7-3 with TRBJ2-1, with D tentatively TRBD1 (5 bases). The germline V gene encodes CDR1 SGHTA and CDR2 FQGTGA. Trimming took off 0 bases at V and 7 bases at J, with 16 bases between the two ends. CDR3 length equals 16 residues. The CDR3 sequence is CASSLTSGGQGNEQFF. CDR3 DNA sequence: TGTGCCAGCAGCTTAACCTCGGGCGGTCAGGGTAATGAGCAGTTCTTC.

The chain carries TRBV30 and TRBJ2-1; D is ambiguous. Germline CDR1 is GTSNPN and CDR2 is SVGIG (reference sequence). CDR3 length: 11 residues. Trimming took off 1 base at V and 10 bases at J, with 8 bases between the two ends. CDR3 in amino acids: CAWSGVEEQFF. The CDR3 DNA reads as TGTGCCTGGAGTGGGGTTGAGGAGCAGTTCTTC.

Remarks on this clone: Other DNA sequences in the sample encode the same CDR3. The CDR3 spells CASSISGSQETQYF. The DNA of the CDR3 is TGTGCCAGCAGCATCAGCGGGTCCCAAGAGACCCAGTACTTC. V usage is TRBV9 and J usage is TRBJ2-5; a possible D gene is TRBD2 (6 bases). In germline, CDR1 is SGDLS, CDR2 YYNGEE. Trimming stripped 4 bases from V and 1 base from J, with 11 bases between. The CDR3 contains 14 residues. The whole variable domain, filled in from reference TRBV9 and TRBJ2-5, reads DSGVTQTPKHLITATGQRVTLRCSPRSGDLSVYWYQQSLDQGLQFLIQYYNGEERAKGNILERFSAQQFPDLHSELNLSSLELGDSALYFCASSISGSQETQYFGPGTRLLVL.

J is TRBJ1-5 and V is TRBV4-3, with 9 bases aligning to TRBD1. The CDR3 extends over 15 amino acids. Trimming cost V 4 bases and J 7 bases; bases outside gene matches: 8. Looked up from germline, CDR1 is LGHNA and CDR2 is YSLEER. The CDR3 protein is CASSPGTGIAQPQHF. The CDR3 region has the DNA TGCGCCAGCAGCCCCGGGACAGGGATAGCGCAGCCCCAGCATTTT.

This chain connects TRBV11-2 to TRBJ2-7, with D possibly matching TRBD2 (5 bases). The CDR3 consists of 13 residues. Trimming left V 5 bases short and J 5 bases short, with 13 bases between. CDR1 is SGHAT, CDR2 FQNNGV, per germline. The CDR3: CASSKILGDEQYF. CDR3 bases: TGTGCCAGCAGCAAAATCCTCGGGGACGAGCAGTACTTC.

The rearrangement links TRBV2 to TRBJ2-4; 7 positions agree with TRBD1. Germline values: CDR1 SNHLY, CDR2 FYNNEI. This CDR3 is built from 13 residues. The V and J ends lost 3 bases and 7 bases, in that order; junction bases with no gene match: 3. The CDR3 DNA reads as TGTGCCAGCAGTGATGAGGGGGCCAACATTCAGTACTTC. Protein sequence: CASSDEGANIQYF. The full variable domain, in which reference TRBV2 and TRBJ2-4 provide the parts outside the CDR3, is EPEVTQTPSHQVTQMGQEVILRCVPISNHLYFYWYRQILGQKVEFLVSFYNNEISEKSEIFDDQFSVERPDGSNFTLKIRSTKLEDSAMYFCASSDEGANIQYFGAGTRLSVL.

This clone was counted only a few times. The DNA of the CDR3 is TGTGCCAGCAGCTTCGGTTTGGAGGTCCACAGACCTGGGGCCAACGTCCTGACTTTC. This encodes CASSFGLEVHRPGANVLTF. The chain is built from TRBV13 and TRBJ2-6; maybe TRBD2 (5 bases). Per the germline V gene, CDR1 is PRHDT and CDR2 is FYEKMQ (reference sequence). Trimming removed 3 bases at V and 2 bases at J, with 20 bases between. The CDR3 contains 19 residues.

This clone was picked up a small number of times. This chain connects TRBV27 to TRBJ1-2, with 12 positions matching TRBD1. Unmatched junction bases numbered 12, after V lost 10 bases and J lost 6 bases. There are 15 residues in the CDR3. Per the germline V gene, CDR1 is MNHEY and CDR2 is SMNVEV (reference sequence). The CDR3: CANPRDRGLEDGYTF. For the CDR3, the DNA is TGTGCCAACCCCCGGGACAGGGGGCTTGAGGATGGCTACACCTTC.

This clone was recorded a few times. The chain links TRBV27 to TRBJ2-2, with D hard to call. The CDR3 covers 12 residues. In germline, CDR1 is MNHEY, CDR2 SMNVEV (reference sequence). The germline V and J ends were trimmed by 8 bases and 4 bases, with 8 bases remaining between them. CDR3 sequence: CASGRSTGELFF. CDR3 nucleotide sequence: TGTGCCAGCGGCCGGAGCACCGGGGAGCTGTTTTTT.

V is TRBV19 and J is TRBJ2-5; a weak D match, TRBD1 (5 bases). Germline CDR1 and CDR2: LNHDA and SQIVND (reference sequence). V was clipped by 5 bases and J by 4 bases, with 8 bases between them. This CDR3 region has 12 residues. CDR3 sequence reads: CASSPQGETQYF. The DNA of the CDR3 is TGTGCCAGTAGTCCGCAGGGAGAGACCCAGTACTTC.

This clone came up a few times. The chain couples TRBV5-1 to TRBJ2-3; D is ambiguous. This CDR3 is 12 amino acids long. Deletions cut 4 bases from V and 2 bases from J, with 5 bases between. Germline V CDR1 and CDR2: SGHRS, YFSETQ. For the CDR3, the DNA is TGCGCCAGCAGCGACGACACAGATACGCAGTATTTT. This encodes CASSDDTDTQYF.

The gene calls are TRBV4-1 and TRBJ1-5; D gene uncertain. CDR1 and CDR2 from the germline V gene are MGHRA and YSYEKL. V gave up 4 bases and J gave up 1 base, with 17 bases separating them. CDR3 length: 17 residues. In DNA, the CDR3 is TGCGCCAGCAGCCCCAGCCCCGGAGGGTACAGCAATCAGCCCCAGCATTTT. Translated: CASSPSPGGYSNQPQHF.

The rearrangement joins TRBV5-1 to TRBJ1-1; no firm D call. Germline CDR1 SGHRS, CDR2 YFSETQ. Trimming removed 0 bases from V and 0 bases from J, with 9 bases in between. The CDR3 spans 15 residues. The CDR3 loop reads CASSLDGRMNTEAFF. The DNA of the CDR3 is TGCGCCAGCAGCTTGGACGGGAGAATGAACACTGAAGCTTTCTTT.